These 23 T cell receptor beta chains originate from one sample sequenced in a study of Graves' ophthalmopathy and Graves' hyperthyroidism. The authors amplified TCR beta CDR3 regions, and they did so from RNA transcripts for repertoire sequencing. First-round RT-PCR with HTBI primers preceded a second-round multiplex PCR. MiXCR was run by TCRdb on the multiplex PCR reads, yielding one entry per CDR3 protein. The table has almost 400,000 distinct CDR3 sequences, roughly 18% seen once. Input material: peripheral blood. These receptor sequences come from a young woman with Graves' ophthalmopathy.

This clonotype was observed many times. The chain carries TRBV11-2 and TRBJ2-7; D is unresolved. The CDR3 covers 16 residues. The germline CDR1 and CDR2 sequences are SGHAT and FQNNGV. The ends were cut back, 2 bases at V and 0 bases at J, with 14 bases in the middle. CDR3 protein: CASSLNVGGGSYEQYF. CDR3 sequence (DNA): TGTGCCAGCAGCTTAAATGTCGGCGGTGGCTCCTACGAGCAGTACTTC.

In this sample, this clonotype turned up many times. V and J are TRBV6-5 and TRBJ2-2; 12 bases agree with TRBD2. Germline lookup yields CDR1 MNHEY and CDR2 SVGAGI. The CDR3 is 15 residues long. The J segment lost 6 bases and the V segment lost 2 bases, leaving 1 base of the junction unmatched. CDR3 bases: TGTGCCAGCAGTTACCTAGCGGGAGGGGCCGGGGAGCTGTTTTTT. Encoded protein: CASSYLAGGAGELFF.

This clonotype was counted many times. V usage is TRBV20-1 and J usage is TRBJ2-7; TRBD2 is a possible D gene (6 bases). This CDR3 comprises 14 residues. The V end lost 3 bases, the J end lost 3 bases, and 15 bases lay between the germline ends. Germline V gene sequence: CDR1 DFQATT, CDR2 SNEGSKA (reference sequence). CDR3 nucleotides: TGCAGTGCTAGGGAGGGGTCCAGCCGCTACGAGCAGTACTTC. Its translation: CSAREGSSRYEQYF.

The sample holds many counts of this clonotype. The chain recombines TRBV7-2 with TRBJ2-7; no reliable D call. The germline V gene encodes CDR1 SGHTA and CDR2 FQGNSA. There are 12 residues in the CDR3. Trimming took 5 bases from V and 0 from J, leaving 5 bases between them. The CDR3 here is CASSPASYEQYF. The CDR3 coding sequence is TGTGCCAGCAGCCCCGCCTCCTACGAGCAGTACTTC.

This clonotype was counted at least ten times. The gene calls are TRBV7-2 and TRBJ2-7; TRBD2 is a possible D gene (5 bases). This CDR3 is built from 14 residues. The germline CDR1 and CDR2 sequences are SGHTA and FQGNSA. V was pared by 1 base and J by 2 bases, with 9 bases between. CDR3 loop: CASSLEGGPYEQYF. The CDR3 nucleotides are TGTGCCAGCAGCTTAGAAGGCGGGCCCTACGAGCAGTACTTC.

This clonotype was recorded many times. The chain uses TRBV4-1 and TRBJ1-5; D may be TRBD1 (6 bases). The CDR3 covers 15 residues. The V end was cut by 7 bases, the J end by 2 bases, with 15 bases between. Germline assignment: CDR1 MGHRA and CDR2 YSYEKL. The CDR3 loop reads CASNPTGNGNQPQHF. The CDR3 DNA sequence: TGCGCCAGCAATCCTACAGGGAATGGCAATCAGCCCCAGCATTTT.

This chain links TRBV11-2 with TRBJ2-5; the match to TRBD2 covers 12 bases. With V trimmed by 4 bases and J by 2 bases, 5 bases remained unmatched. Germline loops: CDR1 SGHAT, CDR2 FQNNGV. The CDR3 is made up of 16 amino acids. The CDR3 coding sequence is TGTGCCAGCAGCTGGACTAGCGGGGCCTTACAAGAGACCCAGTACTTC. Its protein product is CASSWTSGALQETQYF.

This clonotype has ten or more counts. This CDR3 is CASSLRGGPSGNTIYF. The CDR3 DNA follows: TGCGCCAGCAGTCTCCGGGGAGGACCTTCTGGAAACACCATATATTTT. The V and J genes are TRBV5-1 and TRBJ1-3; no clear D. Trimming stripped 5 bases from V and 1 base from J, with 16 bases between. The CDR3 totals 16 residues. Germline V CDR1 and CDR2: SGHRS, YFSETQ.

Written as DNA, the CDR3 is TGTGCCAGCGGACAACGACAACCCCCCAAGGCGTTCTTT. Its translation: CASGQRQPPKAFF. V gene TRBV7-8 combines with J gene TRBJ1-1; D is possibly TRBD1 (5 bases). V lost 8 bases, J lost 14 bases, and 24 bases lay in between. Germline assignment: CDR1 SGHVS and CDR2 FQNEAQ. The CDR3 totals 13 residues. Based on the CDR3 plus reference TRBV7-8 and TRBJ1-1, the full variable domain is GAGVSQSPRYKVAKRGQDVALRCDPISGHVSLFWYQQALGQGPEFLTYFQNEAQLDKSGLPSDRFFAERPEGSVSTLKIQRTQQEDSAVYLCASGQRQPPKAFFGQGTRLTVV.

This clonotype was picked up many times. The chain combines TRBV5-1 with TRBJ1-3, with D tentatively TRBD1 (6 bases). The CDR3 totals 15 residues. CDR1 SGHRS and CDR2 YFSETQ come from the germline V gene. Trimming cost V 0 bases and J 2 bases, with 9 bases left between them. The CDR3, as DNA: TGCGCCAGCAGCTTGGAGGGGGGGCCTGGAAACACCATATATTTT. Translating gives CASSLEGGPGNTIYF. Based on the CDR3 plus reference TRBV5-1 and TRBJ1-3, the full variable domain is KAGVTQTPRYLIKTRGQQVTLSCSPISGHRSVSWYQQTPGQGLQFLFEYFSETQRNKGNFPGRFSGRQFSNSRSEMNVSTLELGDSALYLCASSLEGGPGNTIYFGEGSWLTVV.

This clonotype was recorded at least ten times. The rearrangement uses TRBV28 and TRBJ2-2, with D possibly being TRBD1 (6 bases). Germline V CDR1 and CDR2: MDHEN, SYDVKM. Deletions cut 11 bases from V and 0 bases from J, with 16 bases between. The CDR3 length is 15 residues. This CDR3 reads CAGKSTGSNTGELFF. The CDR3 DNA reads as TGTGCCGGAAAATCCACAGGGTCGAACACCGGGGAGCTGTTTTTT.

This clonotype has ten or more counts. This rearrangement joins TRBV2 to TRBJ2-7; D not certain. The germline V gene encodes CDR1 SNHLY and CDR2 FYNNEI. This CDR3 comprises 9 residues. Trimming stripped 0 bases from V and 12 bases from J, with 3 bases between. CDR3 protein: CASSEAAYF. The CDR3 region has the DNA TGTGCCAGCAGTGAAGCGGCGTACTTC. Together with reference TRBV2 and TRBJ2-7, the CDR3 gives the full variable domain: EPEVTQTPSHQVTQMGQEVILRCVPISNHLYFYWYRQILGQKVEFLVSFYNNEISEKSEIFDDQFSVERPDGSNFTLKIRSTKLEDSAMYFCASSEAAYFGPGTRLTVT.

This clonotype was observed a handful of times. The chain links TRBV19 to TRBJ2-7, with 7 bases that match TRBD2. The CDR3 length is 21 residues. Per germline, CDR1 LNHDA and CDR2 SQIVND (reference sequence). Trimming took 8 bases from V and 4 from J; bases not matched to a gene: 32. The CDR3 DNA sequence: TGTGCCAGTGGGGAGAAGGGTAACAGGATTTGGTTCGAGCGGGACGAGTACGAGCAGTACTTC. Translated: CASGEKGNRIWFERDEYEQYF. The full variable domain, its missing parts supplied by reference TRBV19 and TRBJ2-7, is DGGITQSPKYLFRKEGQNVTLSCEQNLNHDAMYWYRQDPGQGLRLIYYSQIVNDFQKGDIAEGYSVSREKKESFPLTVTSAQKNPTAFYLCASGEKGNRIWFERDEYEQYFGPGTRLTVT.

This clonotype was seen many times. The chain carries TRBV7-2 and TRBJ1-3, with D perhaps matching TRBD1 (6 bases). The CDR3 loop spans 15 amino acids. Looked up from germline, CDR1 is SGHTA and CDR2 is FQGNSA. V was trimmed by 5 bases and J by 2 bases, leaving 13 bases between them. The CDR3 reads CASSALRQAGNTIYF. In DNA form, the CDR3 reads TGTGCCAGCAGCGCACTGAGACAGGCTGGAAACACCATATATTTT.

This clonotype was seen many times. The chain links TRBV20-1 to TRBJ1-5, with a weak D call TRBD1 (5 bases). Germline-derived CDR1 and CDR2 are DFQATT and SNEGSKA (reference sequence). This CDR3 spans 14 amino acids. Trimming cost V 0 bases and J 8 bases, with 14 bases left between them. CDR3 nucleotide sequence: TGCAGTGCTAGAGATCTGGGGGGGATGGAGCCCCAGCATTTT. Protein product: CSARDLGGMEPQHF.

This clonotype was detected many times. In nucleotides, the CDR3 is TGTGCCAGCAGCTTAGATAGGGCTAGTCGGTCCTACGAGCAGTACTTC. Translated: CASSLDRASRSYEQYF. The chain recombines TRBV11-2 with TRBJ2-7; D is uncertain. Germline V gives CDR1 SGHAT, CDR2 FQNNGV. The V end lost 0 bases, the J end lost 1 base, and 13 bases lay between the germline ends. This CDR3 is built from 16 residues.

This clonotype was detected many times. This chain joins TRBV7-3 and TRBJ2-5; 9 bases agree with TRBD1. CDR1 and CDR2 from the germline V gene are SGHTA and FQGTGA. This CDR3 spans 14 amino acids. V shed 1 base, J shed 4 bases, and the junction held 1 base outside the gene matches. As DNA, the CDR3 is TGTGCCAGCAGCTTAATGGGACAGGGAGAGACCCAGTACTTC. This sequence encodes CASSLMGQGETQYF.

This clonotype was counted many times. The chain links TRBV6-5 to TRBJ1-1; D is unclear. Germline V gene lookup returns CDR1 MNHEY and CDR2 SVGAGI. With 8 bases removed from V and 3 bases from J, the gap between germline ends came to 10 bases. This CDR3 comprises 12 residues. CDR3 loop: CASGSQYTEAFF. The DNA of the CDR3 is TGTGCCAGCGGCAGCCAATACACTGAAGCTTTCTTT.

This clonotype showed up just a few times. This chain uses TRBV6-2 or TRBV6-3 with TRBJ2-2, with D unclear. The CDR3 is 12 residues long. Per the germline V gene, CDR1 is MNHEY and CDR2 is SVGEGT. Between the trimmed V and J ends, which lost 7 bases and 4 bases, there was a span of 7 bases. CDR3 bases: TGTGCCAGCAACAGAGTCACCGGGGAGCTGTTTTTT. Translated, it gives CASNRVTGELFF.

This chain connects TRBV12-3 or TRBV12-4 to TRBJ1-5, with a possible D match to TRBD1 (5 bases). The V end was cut by 1 base, the J end by 0 bases, with 7 bases between. CDR3 size: 15 residues. The CDR3 is CASSLGQPSNQPQHF. CDR3 in DNA: TGTGCCAGCAGTTTAGGACAGCCTAGCAATCAGCCCCAGCATTTT.

The chain couples TRBV7-2 to TRBJ2-7; a weak D match, TRBD1 (5 bases). This CDR3 spans 14 amino acids. Looked up from germline, CDR1 is SGHTA and CDR2 is FQGNSA. Trimming cost V 0 bases and J 7 bases, with 13 bases left between them. As DNA, the CDR3 is TGTGCCAGCAGCTTAGCGAGACAGCCCATTGAGCAGTACTTC. Encoded protein: CASSLARQPIEQYF.

This chain links TRBV7-8 with TRBJ2-7, with 7 nucleotides matching TRBD1. This CDR3 contains 16 residues. Germline values: CDR1 SGHVS, CDR2 FQNEAQ. The trim removed 1 base at V and 3 bases at J, leaving 9 bases unmatched. The CDR3 region is CASSLETPGQYYEQYF. The CDR3 DNA sequence: TGTGCCAGCAGCTTAGAAACTCCGGGACAGTACTACGAGCAGTACTTC.

The chain combines TRBV11-3 with TRBJ1-2; D is undetermined. Trimming left V 1 base short and J 5 bases short, with 8 bases between. The CDR3 runs to 13 residues. Germline V gene lookup returns CDR1 SGHNT and CDR2 YENEEA. The CDR3 reads CASSLGGRYGYTF. CDR3 nucleotides: TGTGCCAGCAGCTTAGGCGGGAGATATGGCTACACCTTC.